These 9 T cell receptor beta chains were sequenced from one sample in a study of blood T cell repertoires in COVID-19 (dated by TCRdb to the early 2020s). The library was produced with the immunoSEQ multiplex PCR assay. The immuneACCESS repertoire file appears here via TCRdb, limited to in-frame rearrangements. These files lack a portion of the clones; in checked studies, under half of the deficit traces to unresolved V genes, and the cause of the others is not known. Counted in this sample were over 45,000 clones; roughly four fifths of them appeared once. The ten largest clones add up to approximately 7.7% of the sample. The sequenced sample was peripheral blood. Every receptor here comes from an elderly woman with acute or convalescent COVID-19.

In this sample, this clone turned up once. The rearrangement uses TRBV29-1 and TRBJ2-7, with D unclear. This CDR3 is 11 amino acids long. The germline V gene has CDR1 SQVTM and CDR2 ANQGSEA. V gave up 5 bases and J gave up 0 bases, with 5 bases separating them. The CDR3 here is CSVLSSYEQYF. As DNA, the CDR3 is TGCAGCGTTCTATCCTCCTACGAGCAGTACTTC.

The chain employs TRBV25-1 and TRBJ2-3; no reliable D call. Deletions cut 2 bases from V and 5 bases from J, with 8 bases between. Germline CDR1 and CDR2: MGHDK and SYGVNS. This CDR3 region has 13 residues. The CDR3 loop reads CASSEVRQDTQYF. For the CDR3, the DNA is TGTGCCAGCAGTGAAGTGAGACAAGATACGCAGTATTTT.

The rearrangement links TRBV6-5 to TRBJ1-1; TRBD1 agrees at 8 bases. From germline, CDR1 is MNHEY and CDR2 SVGAGI. J lost 5 bases, V lost 2 bases, and 7 bases had no gene match. This CDR3 contains 15 residues. CDR3 amino acids: CASSYGRGRGTEAFF. CDR3 DNA: TGTGCCAGCAGTTACGGCAGGGGGCGAGGAACTGAAGCTTTCTTT.

The rearrangement uses TRBV11-1 and TRBJ1-1; D perhaps matches TRBD1 (5 bases). The CDR3 spans 14 residues. The V gene's germline CDR1 is SGHAT and CDR2 FQDESV (reference sequence). Deletions cut 6 bases from V and 2 bases from J, with 13 bases between. The CDR3 nucleotides are TGTGCCAGCAGGGATGTGGGGGGAAACACTGAAGCTTTCTTT. Translation gives CASRDVGGNTEAFF.

The chain combines TRBV14 with TRBJ2-1, with TRBD2 matching 10 bases. Germline trimming cut 3 bases from V and 4 bases from J; bases unmatched to any gene: 9. Germline values: CDR1 SGHDN, CDR2 FVKESK. CDR3 length: 17 amino acids. This chain's CDR3 is CASSHRSSGGKYNEQFF. The CDR3 DNA is TGTGCCAGCAGCCATCGAAGTAGCGGGGGGAAATACAATGAGCAGTTCTTC. Combining the CDR3 with reference TRBV14 and TRBJ2-1 gives the whole variable domain EAGVTQFPSHSVIEKGQTVTLRCDPISGHDNLYWYRRVMGKEIKFLLHFVKESKQDESGMPNNRFLAERTGGTYSTLKVQPAELEDSGVYFCASSHRSSGGKYNEQFFGPGTRLTVL.

This clone was found a few times. The J gene is TRBJ2-3, the V gene TRBV2, with 7 bases that match TRBD1. This CDR3 spans 13 amino acids. V lost 10 bases and J lost 6; bases outside the gene matches: 10. CDR1 is SNHLY and CDR2 is FYNNEI in the germline V gene. The CDR3 loop is CATSGTVRDTQYF. CDR3 nucleotides: TGTGCCACCTCCGGGACAGTGAGGGATACGCAGTATTTT.

The sample holds a few counts of this clone. V and J are TRBV15 and TRBJ2-3; D is undetermined. The germline gives CDR1 LNHNV, CDR2 YYDKDF (reference sequence). This CDR3 comprises 13 residues. V gave up 0 bases and J gave up 5 bases, with 6 bases separating them. CDR3 DNA: TGTGCCACCAGCAGAGATCTGAGAGATACGCAGTATTTT. Residues: CATSRDLRDTQYF.

This rearrangement joins TRBV30 to TRBJ1-2, with a possible D match to TRBD1 (5 bases). V was clipped by 2 bases and J by 7 bases, with 14 bases between them. CDR3 length: 13 residues. Looked up from germline, CDR1 is GTSNPN and CDR2 is SVGIG (reference sequence). The CDR3 coding sequence is TGTGCCTGGAGTCTCGGGGGGGGAGCTGGCTACACCTTC. It is translated as CAWSLGGGAGYTF.

This clone was picked up one time. The CDR3 loop reads CASSSQVETQYF. In nucleotides, the CDR3 is TGTGCCAGCAGCTCACAGGTAGAGACCCAGTACTTC. The rearrangement joins TRBV11-2 to TRBJ2-5; D is possibly TRBD1 (5 bases). Germline V CDR1 and CDR2: SGHAT, FQNNGV. The V end lost 4 bases, the J end lost 4 bases, and 7 bases lay between the germline ends. The CDR3 spans 12 residues.